Below are 26 T cell receptor beta chains sequenced from a single sample in a study of shared clonotypes between healthy human individuals. Naive-designated CD8 cells lacked CD45RO, were positively enriched for CCR7, and omitted terminally differentiated effector memory CD45RA+ cells. Here immunoSEQ multiplex PCR was the method, and the copy in TCRdb shows in-frame clones only, minus some. The sample has fewer than 700,000 clones, roughly 95% seen once. Sequenced: naive CD8+ T cells sorted from blood. The receptor set was obtained from a woman in her twenties or thirties in good health.

The CDR3: CASSFGSSGEQFF. In DNA form, the CDR3 reads TGCGCCAGCAGCTTCGGCTCCTCGGGGGAGCAGTTCTTC. This chain connects TRBV5-1 to TRBJ2-1; perhaps TRBD2 as D (5 bases). V lost 2 bases and J lost 10, with 13 bases in between. This CDR3 is 13 amino acids long. Germline CDR1 and CDR2: SGHRS and YFSETQ.

The gene calls are TRBV27 and TRBJ2-7, with D tentatively TRBD2 (6 bases). CDR1 MNHEY and CDR2 SMNVEV come from the germline V gene (reference sequence). The CDR3 is 16 residues long. Trimming cost V 5 bases and J 2 bases, with 19 bases left between them. Written as DNA, the CDR3 is TGTGCCAGCAGTCCAACCGGGACTGGAACGGCCTACGAGCAGTACTTC. It translates to CASSPTGTGTAYEQYF.

This clone has a single count. The chain combines TRBV5-1 with TRBJ2-7; 7 nucleotides agree with TRBD1. Germline V gives CDR1 SGHRS, CDR2 YFSETQ. The V segment lost 4 bases and the J segment 4 bases; nucleotides outside the gene matches: 8. This CDR3 is built from 14 residues. CDR3 protein: CASSPDRVGYEQYF. The CDR3 coding sequence is TGCGCCAGCAGCCCCGACAGGGTTGGGTACGAGCAGTACTTC.

The V and J genes are TRBV19 and TRBJ1-2; TRBD1 matches at 9 bases. The trim removed 7 bases at V and 4 bases at J, leaving 10 bases unmatched. Germline CDR1 LNHDA, CDR2 SQIVND (reference sequence). The length of the CDR3 is 15 residues. Written as DNA, the CDR3 is TGTGCCAGTACTACCGGGACAGGGTGGGCCTATGGCTACACCTTC. It specifies CASTTGTGWAYGYTF.

The chain joins TRBV29-1 to TRBJ2-1, with D perhaps TRBD1 or TRBD2 (5 bases each). CDR1 and CDR2 (germline): SQVTM, ANQGSEA. The CDR3 runs 12 residues. Trimming took off 3 bases at V and 14 bases at J, with 17 bases between the two ends. The CDR3 reads CSVEGTWGLKFF. Here the CDR3 DNA reads TGCAGCGTTGAGGGCACCTGGGGGTTAAAGTTCTTC.

The chain couples TRBV21-1 to TRBJ2-1; whether TRBD2, the table's D call, matches the DNA was not checked. TRBV21-1 is an annotated pseudogene. This CDR3 comprises 18 residues. The CDR3 sequence: CASSKVRVGSLAYNEQFF. CDR3 sequence (DNA): TGTGCCAGCAGCAAAGTGAGGGTGGGGAGCCTTGCCTACAATGAGCAGTTCTTC.

The chain joins TRBV19 to TRBJ2-6; the D is unclear. Per the germline V gene, CDR1 is LNHDA and CDR2 is SQIVND (reference sequence). This CDR3 has 15 residues. V lost 1 base to trimming and J lost 1 base, with 5 bases between them. CDR3 sequence: CASSIGESGANVLTF. CDR3 sequence (DNA): TGTGCCAGTAGTATAGGAGAGTCTGGGGCCAACGTCCTGACTTTC.

The V call is TRBV4-1, the J call TRBJ1-1; D not resolved. The CDR3 is 16 amino acids. Germline V lookup: CDR1 MGHRA, CDR2 YSYEKL. Trimming removed 0 bases at V and 1 base at J, with 12 bases between. CDR3 residues: CASSQDRRTKNTEAFF. The CDR3 DNA reads TGCGCCAGCAGCCAAGATCGGCGCACCAAGAACACTGAAGCTTTCTTT.

The V and J genes are TRBV27 and TRBJ1-2, with a weak D call TRBD1 (6 bases). Germline CDR1 MNHEY, CDR2 SMNVEV (reference sequence). The CDR3 covers 16 residues. Between the trimmed V and J ends, which lost 6 bases and 3 bases, there was a span of 20 bases. CDR3 sequence reads: CASSYKQGRFDYGYTF. Written as DNA, the CDR3 is TGTGCCAGCAGCTATAAACAGGGCCGGTTTGACTATGGCTACACCTTC.

The chain recombines TRBV15 with TRBJ2-7; the match to TRBD2 covers 8 bases. CDR1 and CDR2 (germline): LNHNV, YYDKDF (reference sequence). Losses at the gene ends were 6 bases for V and 2 bases for J; bases not matched to a gene: 6. The CDR3 spans 14 residues. The chain's CDR3 is CATSPGLVPYEQYF. The CDR3 DNA is TGTGCCACCAGTCCGGGACTAGTACCCTACGAGCAGTACTTC.

The chain links TRBV10-3 to TRBJ1-2; D not certain. Germline CDR1 is ENHRY and CDR2 is SYGVKD. With 0 bases removed from V and 2 bases from J, the gap between germline ends came to 16 bases. The CDR3 contains 17 residues. CDR3 sequence (DNA): TGTGCCATCAGTGAGTCTTTGAGTGAACCACCGAACTATGGCTACACCTTC. This encodes CAISESLSEPPNYGYTF.

This chain joins TRBV27 and TRBJ2-7; maybe TRBD1 (6 bases). Germline values: CDR1 MNHEY, CDR2 SMNVEV (reference sequence). The CDR3 contains 13 residues. V lost 5 bases to trimming and J lost 7 bases, with 15 bases between them. In DNA form, the CDR3 reads TGTGCCAGCAGTCTTGGACAGTCGGGAGAGCAGTACTTC. Protein sequence: CASSLGQSGEQYF.

The chain has TRBV6-5 and TRBJ2-7, with 8 positions matching TRBD2. The CDR3 totals 15 residues. The ends lost 2 bases at V and 0 bases at J; junction bases unmatched: 3. Germline-derived CDR1 and CDR2 are MNHEY and SVGAGI. Here the CDR3 DNA reads TGTGCCAGCAGTTACGGGCTAGCGGGCTCCTACGAGCAGTACTTC. Translation gives CASSYGLAGSYEQYF.

The chain has TRBV27 and TRBJ2-7, with D perhaps matching TRBD1 (6 bases). From germline, CDR1 is MNHEY and CDR2 SMNVEV (reference sequence). The V gene lost 9 bases and the J gene lost 3 bases, with 15 bases spanning the gap. The CDR3 has 13 amino acids. This CDR3 is CASAPGHLYEQYF. The CDR3 DNA is TGTGCCAGTGCGCCGGGACATCTCTACGAGCAGTACTTC.

The rearrangement uses TRBV2 and TRBJ1-5; tentatively, D is TRBD1 (5 bases). Trimming left V 0 bases short and J 4 bases short, with 13 bases between. CDR3 size: 16 residues. Per germline, CDR1 SNHLY and CDR2 FYNNEI. CDR3 bases: TGTGCCAGCAGTGAAGCGCTTCCGGGGCCGAATCAGCCCCAGCATTTT. It codes for CASSEALPGPNQPQHF.

The rearrangement links TRBV28 to TRBJ2-5; D may be TRBD1 (6 bases). The J call is in doubt because the DNA end fits TRBJ2-7 better. The length of the CDR3 is 13 residues. Germline loops: CDR1 MDHEN, CDR2 SYDVKM. The CDR3 coding sequence is TGTGCCAGCAGGGGGGACACCTCCTACGAGCAGTACTTC. Residues: CASRGDTSYEQYF.

The V gene is TRBV5-4, the J gene TRBJ2-5; 9 positions match TRBD2. The CDR3 contains 14 residues. Germline V gene data show CDR1 as SGHNT and CDR2 as YYREEE (reference sequence). V dropped 4 bases and J dropped 11; count of bases not matched to a gene: 12. The CDR3 spells CASSPGLATYEQYF. In nucleotides, the CDR3 is TGTGCCAGCAGCCCGGGACTAGCCACCTATGAGCAGTACTTC.

As regards this clone: The junction does not match germline at one end; this may be a read error. The chain links TRBV27 to TRBJ2-5; 10 nucleotides agree with TRBD1. The J call is doubtful: the DNA matches TRBJ2-7 better. This CDR3 spans 16 amino acids. CDR1 is MNHEY and CDR2 is SMNVEV in the germline V gene (reference sequence). CDR3 amino acids: CASSLLMGQGPYEQYF. The DNA for the CDR3 is TGTGCCAGCAGCTTATTGATGGGACAGGGGCCCTACGAGCAGTACTTC.

This chain joins TRBV7-7 and TRBJ2-7, with D tentatively TRBD2 (5 bases). This CDR3 contains 13 residues. Per germline, CDR1 SSHAT and CDR2 FNYEAQ (reference sequence). The V end was cut by 1 base, the J end by 7 bases, with 11 bases between. DNA of the CDR3: TGTGCCAGCAGCTTAGGGGAGAAGGGAGAGCAGTACTTC. Its protein product is CASSLGEKGEQYF.

The rearrangement joins TRBV4-1 to TRBJ2-5, with 7 bases identical to TRBD2. V was pared by 0 bases and J by 2 bases, with 3 bases of the junction left unmatched. The CDR3 totals 15 residues. Germline V lookup: CDR1 MGHRA, CDR2 YSYEKL. The CDR3 is CASSQDGRAQETQYF. The CDR3, as DNA: TGCGCCAGCAGCCAAGATGGGAGGGCTCAAGAGACCCAGTACTTC.

This chain links TRBV28 with TRBJ2-1; a possible D gene is TRBD2 (5 bases). The CDR3 extends over 13 amino acids. The germline CDR1 and CDR2 sequences are MDHEN and SYDVKM. V lost 10 bases and J 0 bases, leaving 10 bases between the germline ends. The CDR3: CATSTSSYNEQFF. The CDR3 region has the DNA TGTGCCACCTCAACTAGCTCCTACAATGAGCAGTTCTTC.

The chain couples TRBV5-1 to TRBJ2-5; tentatively, D is TRBD2 (6 bases). The assigned J gene may be wrong: the sequence end matches TRBJ2-7 better. The V gene's germline CDR1 is SGHRS and CDR2 YFSETQ. CDR3 length: 13 amino acids. CDR3 DNA sequence: TGCGCCAGCAGCTTCGACGGGAGCCGCGAGCAGTACTTC. The encoded protein is CASSFDGSREQYF.

This chain joins TRBV27 and TRBJ1-1; D gene ambiguous. The length of the CDR3 is 12 residues. Per the germline V gene, CDR1 is MNHEY and CDR2 is SMNVEV (reference sequence). V was shortened by 3 bases and J by 8 bases, with 10 bases between the two germline ends. CDR3 loop: CASSFVGQEAFF. CDR3 nucleotides: TGTGCCAGCAGTTTTGTCGGCCAAGAAGCTTTCTTT.

This chain joins TRBV4-1 and TRBJ2-1, with D maybe TRBD2 (6 bases). V was clipped by 3 bases and J by 4 bases, with 13 bases between them. The germline V gene has CDR1 MGHRA and CDR2 YSYEKL. The CDR3 contains 15 residues. CDR3 sequence: CASSHMSGFYNEQFF. DNA of the CDR3: TGCGCCAGCAGCCATATGAGCGGGTTTTACAATGAGCAGTTCTTC.

This rearrangement joins TRBV9 to TRBJ2-1; 11 bases align to TRBD2. Germline V CDR1 and CDR2: SGDLS, YYNGEE. The CDR3 contains 17 residues. J gave up 0 bases and V 4 bases, and 6 bases lay outside the gene matches. The CDR3 bases are TGTGCCAGCAGCCAACCTACTAGCGGGGGCTCCTACAATGAGCAGTTCTTC. This translates into CASSQPTSGGSYNEQFF.

The CDR3 reads CASRPGGTDLPTTF. CDR3 DNA sequence: TGTGCCAGCCGCCCGGGGGGGACGGACCTCCCCACCACCTTC. This chain links TRBV7-9 with TRBJ1-2; TRBD1 might be the D (5 bases). The V gene lost 8 bases and the J gene lost 13 bases, with 26 bases spanning the gap. CDR3 length: 14 amino acids. The germline CDR1 and CDR2 sequences are SEHNR and FQNEAQ (reference sequence).